The 31 T cell receptor beta chains below all came from one sample that was sequenced in a study of blood T cell repertoires in COVID-19. Sequencing used immunoSEQ multiplex PCR; TCRdb keeps in-frame clones, though not all of them. The top ten clones hold 9% to 9.5% of a sample with fewer than 350,000 clones, roughly 90% of them seen once. Sequencing was carried out using peripheral blood. These receptors all come from a young man with active or convalescent COVID-19.

The chain employs TRBV10-1 and TRBJ2-7; tentatively, D is TRBD1 (6 bases). The ends were cut back, 4 bases at V and 3 bases at J, with 10 bases in the middle. Germline V gene sequence: CDR1 WNHNN, CDR2 SYGVQD (reference sequence). The CDR3 is 13 residues long. The CDR3: CASSGLQGYEQYF. DNA for the CDR3: TGCGCCAGCAGTGGGTTACAGGGCTACGAGCAGTACTTC.

The rearrangement joins TRBV5-5 to TRBJ2-2; perhaps TRBD2 as D (6 bases). The CDR3 sequence is 14 residues long. V lost 3 bases and J 5 bases, leaving 11 bases between the germline ends. Germline CDR1 is SGHKS and CDR2 is YYEKEE (reference sequence). The CDR3 protein is CASSWGRWTGELFF. CDR3 in DNA: TGTGCCAGCAGCTGGGGGAGGTGGACCGGGGAGCTGTTTTTT.

V gene TRBV19 combines with J gene TRBJ1-2; weak D call: TRBD1 (6 bases). Germline V gene sequence: CDR1 LNHDA, CDR2 SQIVND (reference sequence). V was shortened by 4 bases and J by 4 bases, with 10 bases between the two germline ends. This CDR3 spans 13 amino acids. For the CDR3, the DNA is TGTGCCAGTAGTACCAGGGGCTCCTATGGCTACACCTTC. It codes for CASSTRGSYGYTF. The entire variable domain, with the rest obtained from reference TRBV19 and TRBJ1-2, is as follows: DGGITQSPKYLFRKEGQNVTLSCEQNLNHDAMYWYRQDPGQGLRLIYYSQIVNDFQKGDIAEGYSVSREKKESFPLTVTSAQKNPTAFYLCASSTRGSYGYTFGSGTRLTVV.

This chain links TRBV7-9 with TRBJ2-2; D perhaps matches TRBD1 (6 bases). The germline V and J ends were trimmed by 7 bases and 4 bases, with 13 bases remaining between them. CDR1 is SEHNR, CDR2 FQNEAQ, per germline (reference sequence). This CDR3 spans 14 amino acids. The CDR3 here is CASNEGVSTGELFF. In DNA, the CDR3 is TGTGCCAGCAATGAGGGGGTTTCCACCGGGGAGCTGTTTTTT.

This clone appeared a few times. This chain connects TRBV19 to TRBJ1-5; the match to TRBD1 covers 7 bases. From germline, CDR1 is LNHDA and CDR2 SQIVND (reference sequence). The CDR3 extends over 17 amino acids. V dropped 8 bases and J dropped 1; count of bases not matched to a gene: 14. DNA for the CDR3: TGTGCCAGTGAGGCTGGGGTTTACAGGGGAAGCAATCAGCCCCAGCATTTT. Translation: CASEAGVYRGSNQPQHF.

The rearrangement uses TRBV7-6 and TRBJ2-3; 10 nucleotides match TRBD1. The CDR3 extends over 15 amino acids. The ends lost 3 bases at V and 4 bases at J; junction bases unmatched: 4. Germline assignment: CDR1 SGHVS and CDR2 FNYEAQ. In DNA form, the CDR3 reads TGTGCCAGCAGCTTCCTCGGACAGGGGGCAGATACGCAGTATTTT. Protein: CASSFLGQGADTQYF.

This clone was observed a single time. The V call is TRBV12-5, the J call TRBJ1-5; D is undetermined. The CDR3 sequence is 15 residues long. Germline lookup yields CDR1 LGHNT and CDR2 FRNRAP. V was clipped by 0 bases and J by 1 base, with 7 bases between them. Here the CDR3 DNA reads TGTGCTAGTGGTTTGGTAGCGGGGAGCAATCAGCCCCAGCATTTT. Its protein is CASGLVAGSNQPQHF.

The rearrangement joins TRBV5-6 to TRBJ2-1, with 10 bases fitting TRBD1. The CDR3 totals 14 residues. The germline gives CDR1 SGHDT, CDR2 YYEEEE. V trimming: 4 bases; J trimming: 14 bases; junction bases outside the gene matches: 12. The CDR3 protein is CASSPGTGVEKKFF. In DNA form, the CDR3 reads TGTGCCAGCAGCCCAGGGACAGGGGTGGAGAAAAAGTTCTTC.

This clone has only one observation. The V call is TRBV2, the J call TRBJ1-5; D perhaps matches TRBD1 (5 bases). Germline assignment: CDR1 SNHLY and CDR2 FYNNEI. V lost 5 bases, J lost 5 bases, and 10 bases lay in between. The CDR3 covers 13 residues. This CDR3 is CASSQGEDQPQHF. The CDR3 region has the DNA TGTGCCAGCAGTCAGGGTGAAGATCAGCCCCAGCATTTT.

This chain uses TRBV4-3 with TRBJ2-4; 8 positions agree with TRBD1. The germline V gene encodes CDR1 LGHNA and CDR2 YSLEER. The V segment lost 0 bases and the J segment 11 bases; nucleotides outside the gene matches: 15. This CDR3 is 17 amino acids long. Here the CDR3 DNA reads TGCGCCAGCAGCCAAGATTGGCAGGGGGCTTTTGGATTGGTTCAGTACTTC. It is translated as CASSQDWQGAFGLVQYF.

The chain recombines TRBV4-3 with TRBJ1-4, with 7 bases lining up with TRBD1. V was clipped by 1 base and J by 4 bases; unmatched bases: 3. The V gene's germline CDR1 is LGHNA and CDR2 YSLEER. CDR3 size: 15 residues. The CDR3 sequence is CASSQGTGVNEKLFF. CDR3 in DNA: TGCGCCAGCAGCCAAGGGACAGGTGTTAATGAAAAACTGTTTTTT.

This clone was counted a few times. The chain has TRBV10-1 and TRBJ2-7, with a possible D match to TRBD1 (6 bases). This CDR3 is built from 13 residues. The V and J ends lost 2 bases and 4 bases respectively, with 9 bases between them. Germline CDR1 reads WNHNN; CDR2 reads SYGVQD (reference sequence). CDR3 nucleotide sequence: TGCGCCAGCAGTGAGCCAGGGGCGTACGAGCAGTACTTC. This sequence encodes CASSEPGAYEQYF.

The CDR3 bases are TGTGCCATCAGTGAACCGGGACTGCAAGAGACCCAGTACTTC. This gives the protein CAISEPGLQETQYF. V and J are TRBV10-3 and TRBJ2-5, with D possibly TRBD2 on 6 matching bases. This CDR3 has 14 residues. V was trimmed by 3 bases and J by 2 bases, leaving 10 bases between them. CDR1 is ENHRY, CDR2 SYGVKD, per germline.

The CDR3 DNA sequence: TGCGCCAGCAGCTTGGTAGACACTAACACTGAAGCTTTCTTT. Translating it yields CASSLVDTNTEAFF. The J gene is TRBJ1-1, the V gene TRBV5-1; D is unresolved. Trimming pared 0 bases from V and 2 bases from J, leaving 8 bases between. This CDR3 has 14 amino acids. Germline loops: CDR1 SGHRS, CDR2 YFSETQ. The full variable domain, rest sourced from reference TRBV5-1 and TRBJ1-1, is KAGVTQTPRYLIKTRGQQVTLSCSPISGHRSVSWYQQTPGQGLQFLFEYFSETQRNKGNFPGRFSGRQFSNSRSEMNVSTLELGDSALYLCASSLVDTNTEAFFGQGTRLTVV.

This clone was counted only a few times. The gene calls are TRBV5-5 and TRBJ1-1; TRBD1 agrees at 7 bases. Germline values: CDR1 SGHKS, CDR2 YYEKEE (reference sequence). The trim removed 1 base at V and 5 bases at J, leaving 5 bases unmatched. This CDR3 region has 14 residues. The CDR3 region has the DNA TGTGCCAGCAGCTTGTCAGGGGGGAGGACTGAAGCTTTCTTT. Protein sequence: CASSLSGGRTEAFF.

This clone was observed a handful of times. The CDR3 DNA follows: TGCGCCAGCAGCCGGGACAGGGTTGGAGGTGCTTTCTTT. Amino acids: CASSRDRVGGAFF. V usage is TRBV10-1 and J usage is TRBJ1-1; TRBD1 agrees at 9 bases. The CDR3 has 13 amino acids. The germline V gene has CDR1 WNHNN and CDR2 SYGVQD (reference sequence). The V segment lost 6 bases and the J segment 11 bases; nucleotides outside the gene matches: 10.

The rearrangement uses TRBV7-2 and TRBJ2-4; D gene uncertain. The CDR3 consists of 14 residues. V lost 7 bases to trimming and J lost 8 bases, with 18 bases between them. CDR1 is SGHTA, CDR2 FQGNSA, per germline. The CDR3 bases are TGTGCCAGCAAACCCCGGGTGGATTGGGACATTCAGTACTTC. Translating gives CASKPRVDWDIQYF.

This chain connects TRBV2 to TRBJ2-5; D is perhaps TRBD1 (6 bases). V lost 3 bases and J lost 4, with 15 bases in between. Germline CDR1 is SNHLY and CDR2 is FYNNEI. This CDR3 is built from 15 residues. In nucleotides, the CDR3 is TGTGCCAGCAGTGATATCGGCAGGGGTGGAGAGACCCAGTACTTC. It translates to CASSDIGRGGETQYF.

This clone was counted once. The chain has TRBV6-1 and TRBJ2-3; D is undetermined. CDR1 is MNHNS and CDR2 is SASEGT in the germline V gene. This CDR3 spans 15 amino acids. Trimming pared 2 bases from V and 2 bases from J, leaving 11 bases between. DNA for the CDR3: TGTGCCAGCAGTGAACCGCGTCTTTACACAGATACGCAGTATTTT. Translated, it gives CASSEPRLYTDTQYF.

Written as DNA, the CDR3 is TGTGCCAGCTCACCACAAAATGCTAAGAACACTGAAGCTTTCTTT. It is translated as CASSPQNAKNTEAFF. This sequence joins TRBV18 and TRBJ1-1; D is undetermined. This CDR3 spans 15 amino acids. CDR1 is KGHSH and CDR2 is LQKENI in the germline V gene. Deletions cut 1 base from V and 1 base from J, with 10 bases between.

The rearrangement joins TRBV24-1 to TRBJ1-2; TRBD1 matches at 8 bases. Germline CDR1 KGHDR, CDR2 SFDVKD. The CDR3 spans 15 residues. The ends lost 7 bases at V and 9 bases at J; junction bases unmatched: 15. Written as DNA, the CDR3 is TGTGCCACCAGCCTCCTCCCGGAGACAGGGGTTAGCTACACCTTC. Its protein product is CATSLLPETGVSYTF.

This chain connects TRBV6-2 or TRBV6-3 to TRBJ1-1, with D possibly TRBD1 on 6 matching bases. There are 13 residues in the CDR3. Germline assignment: CDR1 MNHEY and CDR2 SVGEGT. V was cut by 5 bases and J by 6 bases, with 13 bases left in between. The CDR3: CASSPRGSAEAFF. CDR3 nucleotide sequence: TGTGCCAGCAGTCCCAGGGGTTCCGCTGAAGCTTTCTTT.

This clone was recorded only once. This chain connects TRBV14 to TRBJ2-3; D is perhaps TRBD2 (7 bases). V dropped 0 bases and J dropped 1 base, with 17 bases sitting between them. CDR1 and CDR2 (germline): SGHDN, FVKESK. CDR3 size: 18 residues. The CDR3, as DNA: TGTGCCAGCAGCCAAGATCGGCGCGGGGGCCTTGGCACAGATACGCAGTATTTT. Translation: CASSQDRRGGLGTDTQYF.

The chain is built from TRBV5-1 and TRBJ2-3, with 15 nucleotides matching TRBD2. The CDR3 covers 18 residues. CDR1 SGHRS and CDR2 YFSETQ come from the germline V gene. V shed 2 bases and J 0 bases; nucleotides not matched to a gene: 4. CDR3 nucleotides: TGCGCCAGCAGCTTCGGACTAGCGGGGGGGCTTAGCACAGATACGCAGTATTTT. It encodes CASSFGLAGGLSTDTQYF. The whole variable domain, remainder taken from reference TRBV5-1 and TRBJ2-3, is KAGVTQTPRYLIKTRGQQVTLSCSPISGHRSVSWYQQTPGQGLQFLFEYFSETQRNKGNFPGRFSGRQFSNSRSEMNVSTLELGDSALYLCASSFGLAGGLSTDTQYFGPGTRLTVL.

As to this clone: The DNA is left out, because the CDR3 cannot be placed on it with certainty; the CDR3 is given as TCRdb lists it. The chain employs TRBV21-1 and TRBJ1-5; the table's D call TRBD1 went unverified against the DNA. TRBV21-1 is a recognized pseudogene. The CDR3 extends over 19 residues, inclusive of both ends. The CDR3 protein is CASSKVGYFWARGNQPQHF.

This clone was picked up one time. The DNA for the CDR3 is TGTGCCAGCAGCCAAGTTACAGGGGGCGATGGCTACACCTTC. It encodes CASSQVTGGDGYTF. The chain links TRBV3-1 (or the pseudogene TRBV3-2) to TRBJ1-2; 9 bases agree with TRBD1. In germline, CDR1 is LGHDT, CDR2 YNNKEL (reference sequence). The V gene end was trimmed by 1 base and the J gene end by 6 bases; junction bases not matched to a gene: 3. The CDR3 loop spans 14 amino acids.

The genes are TRBV19 and TRBJ1-6; D unclear. The CDR3 length is 16 residues. The V end lost 6 bases, the J end lost 0 bases, and 12 bases lay between the germline ends. Germline V gives CDR1 LNHDA, CDR2 SQIVND (reference sequence). CDR3 DNA sequence: TGTGCCAGTAGGGCGGGCCCGAGCTCCTATAATTCACCCCTCCACTTT. Protein product: CASRAGPSSYNSPLHF. The full variable domain, with the rest looked up from reference TRBV19 and TRBJ1-6, is DGGITQSPKYLFRKEGQNVTLSCEQNLNHDAMYWYRQDPGQGLRLIYYSQIVNDFQKGDIAEGYSVSREKKESFPLTVTSAQKNPTAFYLCASRAGPSSYNSPLHFGNGTRLTVT.

This sequence joins TRBV21-1 and TRBJ1-6; the table calls TRBD1, which could not be checked here. TRBV21-1 is a pseudogene segment. This CDR3 contains 15 residues. CDR3 region: CASSHRTGDNSPLHF. The DNA for the CDR3 is TGTGCCAGCAGCCACCGGACAGGGGATAATTCACCCCTCCACTTT.

This chain links TRBV29-1 with TRBJ2-1; TRBD1 is a possible D gene (5 bases). Trimming took off 6 bases at V and 0 bases at J, with 12 bases between the two ends. The germline gives CDR1 SQVTM, CDR2 ANQGSEA. The CDR3 loop spans 14 amino acids. The DNA of the CDR3 is TGCAGCGTCGACAGCCAAAGCTCCTACAATGAGCAGTTCTTC. It is translated as CSVDSQSSYNEQFF.

J is TRBJ1-5 and V is TRBV7-8; D not resolved. The CDR3 is made up of 15 amino acids. Trimming cost V 5 bases and J 0 bases, with 11 bases left between them. CDR1 is SGHVS and CDR2 is FQNEAQ in the germline V gene. CDR3 nucleotides: TGTGCCAGCAGCGCCGACACGTATAGCAATCAGCCCCAGCATTTT. Translation gives CASSADTYSNQPQHF.

The chain combines TRBV4-1 with TRBJ2-4, with 12 bases identical to TRBD2. The germline CDR1 and CDR2 sequences are MGHRA and YSYEKL. Losses at the gene ends were 3 bases for V and 8 bases for J; bases not matched to a gene: 5. The CDR3 covers 15 residues. CDR3 amino acids: CASSHLLAGGDIQYF. For the CDR3, the DNA is TGCGCCAGCAGCCATTTACTAGCGGGGGGAGACATTCAGTACTTC.